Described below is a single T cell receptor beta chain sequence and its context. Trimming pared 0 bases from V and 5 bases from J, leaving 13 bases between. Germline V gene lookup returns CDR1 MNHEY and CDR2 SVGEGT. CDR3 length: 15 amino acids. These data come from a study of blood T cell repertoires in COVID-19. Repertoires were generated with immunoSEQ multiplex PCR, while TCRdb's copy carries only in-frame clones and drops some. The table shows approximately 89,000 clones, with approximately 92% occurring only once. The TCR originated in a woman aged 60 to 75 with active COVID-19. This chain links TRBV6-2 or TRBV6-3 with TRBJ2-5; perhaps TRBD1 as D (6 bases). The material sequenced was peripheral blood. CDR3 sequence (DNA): TGTGCCAGCAGTTACTCGACCAGGGGCGAGGAGACCCAGTACTTC. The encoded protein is CASSYSTRGEETQYF.